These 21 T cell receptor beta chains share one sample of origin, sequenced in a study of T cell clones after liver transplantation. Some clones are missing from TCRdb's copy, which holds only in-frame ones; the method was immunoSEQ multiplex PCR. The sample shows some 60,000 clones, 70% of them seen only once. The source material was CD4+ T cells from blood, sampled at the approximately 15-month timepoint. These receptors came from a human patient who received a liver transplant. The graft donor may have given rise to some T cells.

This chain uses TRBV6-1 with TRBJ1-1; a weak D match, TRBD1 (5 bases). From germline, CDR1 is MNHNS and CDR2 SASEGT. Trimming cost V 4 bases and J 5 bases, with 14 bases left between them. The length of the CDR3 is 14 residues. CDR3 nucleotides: TGTGCCAGCAGTGGGTGGACACCCTTAACTGAAGCTTTCTTT. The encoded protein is CASSGWTPLTEAFF.

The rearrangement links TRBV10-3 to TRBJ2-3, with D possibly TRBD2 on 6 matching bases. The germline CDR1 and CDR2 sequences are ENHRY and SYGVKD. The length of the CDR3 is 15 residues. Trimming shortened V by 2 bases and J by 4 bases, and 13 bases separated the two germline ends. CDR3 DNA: TGTGCCATCAGTGAGACGGGGGTTAGGGCAGATACGCAGTATTTT. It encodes CAISETGVRADTQYF.

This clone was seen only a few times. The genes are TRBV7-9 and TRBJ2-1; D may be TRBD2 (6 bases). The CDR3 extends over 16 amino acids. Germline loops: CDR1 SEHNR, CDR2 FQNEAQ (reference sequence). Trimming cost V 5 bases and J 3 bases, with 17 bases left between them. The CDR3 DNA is TGTGCCAGCAGCCGCGACGGAGGGGAACGCTACAATGAGCAGTTCTTC. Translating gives CASSRDGGERYNEQFF.

The CDR3 bases are TGTGCCAGCAGCGGGCTAGCGGGAGGGCCAGGGGAGCTGTTTTTT. Translated, it gives CASSGLAGGPGELFF. V and J are TRBV7-2 and TRBJ2-2; 12 bases fit TRBD2. The CDR3 extends over 15 amino acids. Trimming took 5 bases from V and 8 from J; bases not matched to a gene: 6. The V gene's germline CDR1 is SGHTA and CDR2 FQGNSA.

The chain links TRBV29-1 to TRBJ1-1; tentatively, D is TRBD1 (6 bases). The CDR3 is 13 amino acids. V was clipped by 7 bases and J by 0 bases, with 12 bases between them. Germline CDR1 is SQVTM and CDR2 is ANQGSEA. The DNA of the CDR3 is TGCAGCGGATCTAGGGGGTTGAACACTGAAGCTTTCTTT. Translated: CSGSRGLNTEAFF.

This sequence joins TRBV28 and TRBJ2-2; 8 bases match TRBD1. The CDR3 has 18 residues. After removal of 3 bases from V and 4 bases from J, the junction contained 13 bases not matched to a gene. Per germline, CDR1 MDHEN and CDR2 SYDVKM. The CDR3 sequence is CASSLSLRGQGLTGELFF. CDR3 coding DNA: TGTGCCAGCAGTTTGTCGTTACGCGGACAGGGTCTCACCGGGGAGCTGTTTTTT.

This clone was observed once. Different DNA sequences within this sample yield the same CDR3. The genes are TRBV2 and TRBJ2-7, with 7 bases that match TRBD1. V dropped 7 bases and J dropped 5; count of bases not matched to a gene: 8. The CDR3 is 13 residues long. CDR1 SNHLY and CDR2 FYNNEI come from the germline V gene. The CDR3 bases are TGTGCCAGCAATCCACAGGGGCTGAACGAGCAGTACTTC. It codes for CASNPQGLNEQYF.

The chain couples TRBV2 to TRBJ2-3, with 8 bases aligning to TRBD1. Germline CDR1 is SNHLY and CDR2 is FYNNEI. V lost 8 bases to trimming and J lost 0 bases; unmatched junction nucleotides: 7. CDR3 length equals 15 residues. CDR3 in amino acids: CASGLQGVSTDTQYF. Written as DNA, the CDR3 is TGTGCCAGCGGACTACAGGGGGTTAGCACAGATACGCAGTATTTT. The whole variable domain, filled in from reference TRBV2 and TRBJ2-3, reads EPEVTQTPSHQVTQMGQEVILRCVPISNHLYFYWYRQILGQKVEFLVSFYNNEISEKSEIFDDQFSVERPDGSNFTLKIRSTKLEDSAMYFCASGLQGVSTDTQYFGPGTRLTVL.

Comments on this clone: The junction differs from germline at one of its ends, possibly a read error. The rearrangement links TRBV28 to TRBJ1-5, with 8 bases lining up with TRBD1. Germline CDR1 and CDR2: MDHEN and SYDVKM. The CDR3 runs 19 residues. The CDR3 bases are TGTGCCAGCATTTTAGGACAGGGAGTCGGTGGAGAGAGCAATCAGCCCCAGCATTTT. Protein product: CASILGQGVGGESNQPQHF.

This CDR3 is CASSPTSGASGTQYF. The DNA of the CDR3 is TGTGCCAGCTCCCCCACTAGCGGGGCCTCGGGTACGCAGTATTTT. The gene calls are TRBV18 and TRBJ2-3; 10 positions match TRBD2. The V gene's germline CDR1 is KGHSH and CDR2 LQKENI. V lost 6 bases to trimming and J lost 8 bases; unmatched junction nucleotides: 11. The CDR3 contains 15 residues.

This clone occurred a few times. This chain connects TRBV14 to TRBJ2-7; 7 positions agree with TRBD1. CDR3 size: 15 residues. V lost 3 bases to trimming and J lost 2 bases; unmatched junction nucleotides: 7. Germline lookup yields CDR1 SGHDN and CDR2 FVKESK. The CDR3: CASSQGTGTAYEQYF. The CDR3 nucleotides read TGTGCCAGCAGCCAGGGAACCGGGACAGCCTACGAGCAGTACTTC.

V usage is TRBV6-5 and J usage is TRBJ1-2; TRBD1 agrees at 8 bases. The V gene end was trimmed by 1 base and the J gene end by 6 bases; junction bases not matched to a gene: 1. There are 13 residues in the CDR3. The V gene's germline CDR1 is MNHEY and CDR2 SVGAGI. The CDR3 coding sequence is TGTGCCAGCAGTTACTACAGGGGGAATGGCTACACCTTC. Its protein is CASSYYRGNGYTF.

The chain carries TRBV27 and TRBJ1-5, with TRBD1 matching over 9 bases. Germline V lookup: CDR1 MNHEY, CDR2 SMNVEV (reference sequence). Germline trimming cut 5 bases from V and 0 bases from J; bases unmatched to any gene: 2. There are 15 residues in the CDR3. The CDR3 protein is CASSLDRGSNQPQHF. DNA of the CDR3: TGTGCCAGCAGTCTGGACAGGGGTAGCAATCAGCCCCAGCATTTT.

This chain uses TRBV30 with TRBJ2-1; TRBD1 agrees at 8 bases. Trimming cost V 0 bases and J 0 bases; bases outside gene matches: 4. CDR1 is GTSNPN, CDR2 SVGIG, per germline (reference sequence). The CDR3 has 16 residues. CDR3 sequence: CAWSVRGLSSYNEQFF. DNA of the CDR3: TGTGCCTGGAGTGTCAGGGGGCTGAGCTCCTACAATGAGCAGTTCTTC. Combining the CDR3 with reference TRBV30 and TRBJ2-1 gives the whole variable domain SQTIHQWPATLVQPVGSPLSLECTVEGTSNPNLYWYRQAAGRGLQLLFYSVGIGQISSEVPQNLSASRPQDRQFILSSKKLLLSDSGFYLCAWSVRGLSSYNEQFFGPGTRLTVL.

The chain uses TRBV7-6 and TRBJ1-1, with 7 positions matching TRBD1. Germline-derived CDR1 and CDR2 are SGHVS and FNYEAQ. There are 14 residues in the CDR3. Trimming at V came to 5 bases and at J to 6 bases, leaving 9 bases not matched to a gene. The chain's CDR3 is CASSLRDRPSEAFF. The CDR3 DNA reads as TGTGCCAGCAGCCTCCGGGACAGACCCTCTGAAGCTTTCTTT.

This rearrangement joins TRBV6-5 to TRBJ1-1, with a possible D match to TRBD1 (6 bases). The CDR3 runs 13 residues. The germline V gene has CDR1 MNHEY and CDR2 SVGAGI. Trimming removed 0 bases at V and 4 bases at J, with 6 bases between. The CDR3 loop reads CASSYSGGTEAFF. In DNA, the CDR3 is TGTGCCAGCAGTTACTCAGGGGGCACTGAAGCTTTCTTT.

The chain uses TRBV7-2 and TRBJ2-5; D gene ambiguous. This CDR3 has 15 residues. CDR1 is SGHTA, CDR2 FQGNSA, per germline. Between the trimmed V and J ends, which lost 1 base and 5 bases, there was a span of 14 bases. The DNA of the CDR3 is TGTGCCAGCAGCTTAGGCTCGGATTCGCGGGAGACCCAGTACTTC. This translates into CASSLGSDSRETQYF.

The CDR3: CASSNTRGGATEAFF. CDR3 sequence (DNA): TGTGCCAGTAGTAATACAAGAGGGGGGGCCACTGAAGCTTTCTTT. The rearrangement uses TRBV19 and TRBJ1-1; TRBD1 is a possible D gene (6 bases). Germline CDR1 LNHDA, CDR2 SQIVND (reference sequence). V lost 4 bases and J 4 bases, leaving 16 bases between the germline ends. CDR3 length equals 15 residues.

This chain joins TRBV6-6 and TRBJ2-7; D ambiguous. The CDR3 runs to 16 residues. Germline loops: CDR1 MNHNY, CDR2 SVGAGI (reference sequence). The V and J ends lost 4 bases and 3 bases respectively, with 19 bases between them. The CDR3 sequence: CASSLGNGIDHYEQYF. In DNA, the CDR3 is TGTGCCAGCAGTTTAGGTAATGGAATCGACCACTACGAGCAGTACTTC.

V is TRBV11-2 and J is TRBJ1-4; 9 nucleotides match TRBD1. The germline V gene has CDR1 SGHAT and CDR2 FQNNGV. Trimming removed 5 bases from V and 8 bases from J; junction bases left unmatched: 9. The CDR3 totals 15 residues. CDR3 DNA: TGTGCCAGCAGCCCCCGGGACAGGGTTAAAGAAAAACTGTTTTTT. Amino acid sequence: CASSPRDRVKEKLFF.

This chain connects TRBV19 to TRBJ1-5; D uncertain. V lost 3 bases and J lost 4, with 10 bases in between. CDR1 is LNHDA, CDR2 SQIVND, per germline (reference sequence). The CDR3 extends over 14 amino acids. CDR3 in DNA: TGTGCCAGTAGTATCGTCGAGGGTAATCAGCCCCAGCATTTT. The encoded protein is CASSIVEGNQPQHF.